The present TCR beta chain was sequenced within a study of T cell responses to AZD1222 COVID-19 vaccine. General observations from the study: Spike-specific TCR breadth and depth both grew after two AZD1222 doses. With dominance at 160-218 and 743-854, vaccine-associated CD4 TCRs spanned spike.

TCRdb's copy holds only in-frame clones and misses some; the assay was immunoSEQ multiplex PCR. The repertoire holds some 150,000 clones, with just over 90% as singletons. Trimming shortened V by 2 bases and J by 13 bases, and 12 bases separated the two germline ends. Germline V gene data show CDR1 as LNHDA and CDR2 as SQIVND (reference sequence). The CDR3 is 13 amino acids. This clone was detected only once. As yet, its antigen is unknown. The J gene is TRBJ1-6, the V gene TRBV19; D call uncertain. Sequences were derived from peripheral blood, sampled on day 0 of AZD1222 vaccination. This receptor was taken from an adult in good health. The CDR3 is CASSIPRAGPLHF. In DNA form, the CDR3 reads TGTGCCAGTAGTATACCCCGAGCGGGGCCCCTCCACTTT. Full variable domain (missing parts from reference TRBV19 and TRBJ1-6): DGGITQSPKYLFRKEGQNVTLSCEQNLNHDAMYWYRQDPGQGLRLIYYSQIVNDFQKGDIAEGYSVSREKKESFPLTVTSAQKNPTAFYLCASSIPRAGPLHFGNGTRLTVT.